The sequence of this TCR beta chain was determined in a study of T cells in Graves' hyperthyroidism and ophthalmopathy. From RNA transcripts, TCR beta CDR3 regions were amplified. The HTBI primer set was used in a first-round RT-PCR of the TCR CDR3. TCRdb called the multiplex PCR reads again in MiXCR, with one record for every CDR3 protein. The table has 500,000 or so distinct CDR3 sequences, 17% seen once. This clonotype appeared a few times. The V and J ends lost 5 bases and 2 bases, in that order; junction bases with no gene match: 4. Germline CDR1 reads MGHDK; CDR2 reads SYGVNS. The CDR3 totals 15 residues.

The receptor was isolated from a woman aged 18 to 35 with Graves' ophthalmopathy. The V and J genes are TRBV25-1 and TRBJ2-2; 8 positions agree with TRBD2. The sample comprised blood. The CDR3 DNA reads TGTGCCAGCAGTCGGGAGGGGACTAACACCGGGGAGCTGTTTTTT. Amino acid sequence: CASSREGTNTGELFF.